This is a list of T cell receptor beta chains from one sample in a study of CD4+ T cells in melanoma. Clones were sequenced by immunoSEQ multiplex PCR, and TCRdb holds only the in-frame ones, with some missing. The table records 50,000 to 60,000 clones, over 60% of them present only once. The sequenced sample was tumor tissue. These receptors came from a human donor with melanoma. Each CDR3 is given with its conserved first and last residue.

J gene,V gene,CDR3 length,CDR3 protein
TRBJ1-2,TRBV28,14,CASSWTGTPYGYTF
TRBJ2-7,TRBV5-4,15,CASSVYSGGSYEQYF
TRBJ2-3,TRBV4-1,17,CASSHPHHGTETDTQYF
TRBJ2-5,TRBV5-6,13,CASSLARDETQYF
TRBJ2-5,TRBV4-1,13,CASSRGLAETQYF
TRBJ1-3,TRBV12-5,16,CASGLGDRGAGNTIYF
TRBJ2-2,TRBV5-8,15,CASSQGQIITGELFF
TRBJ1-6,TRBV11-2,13,CASSLTGNSPLHF
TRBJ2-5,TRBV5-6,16,CASSLFTGTVQETQYF
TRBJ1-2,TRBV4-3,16,CASSQDYWTAKYGYTF
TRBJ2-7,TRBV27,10,CASGNYEQYF
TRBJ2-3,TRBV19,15,CASSKGEPGADTQYF
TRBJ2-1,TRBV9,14,CASSVAYRGSEQFF
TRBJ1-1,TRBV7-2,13,CAIGGGENTEAFF
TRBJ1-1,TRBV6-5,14,CASSLSGGRTEAFF
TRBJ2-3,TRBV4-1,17,CASSQGERLTAIYTQYF
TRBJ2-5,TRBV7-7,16,CASSLSGTSGGETQYF
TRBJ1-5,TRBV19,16,CASSLRRDSKNQPQHF
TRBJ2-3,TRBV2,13,CASSVRLQDTQYF
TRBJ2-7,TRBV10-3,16,CAISESGGLAGLEQYF
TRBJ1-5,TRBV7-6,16,CASSKGGGVSNQPQHF
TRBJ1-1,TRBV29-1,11,CSVDLTYEAFF
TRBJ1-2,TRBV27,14,CASSLSREFYGYTF
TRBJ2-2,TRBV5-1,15,CASSTGQEPTGELFF
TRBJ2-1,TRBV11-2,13,CASSLEGYNEQFF
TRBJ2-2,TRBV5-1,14,CASSLETNTGELFF
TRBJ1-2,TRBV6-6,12,CASDQGMGGYTF
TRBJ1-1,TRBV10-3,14,CAISGTATNTEAFF
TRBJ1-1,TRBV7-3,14,CASSPQGPGTEAFF
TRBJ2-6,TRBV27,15,CASSLEGTGANVLTF
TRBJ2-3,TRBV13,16,CASSCLAGDSTDTQYF
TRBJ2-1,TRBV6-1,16,CASSESEEGGRREQFF
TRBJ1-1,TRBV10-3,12,CAISEVAGEAFF
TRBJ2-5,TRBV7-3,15,CASSLTGGNQETQYF
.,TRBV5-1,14,CASSSLGGAYEQYF
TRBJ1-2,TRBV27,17,CASSLSNKAGELNGYTF
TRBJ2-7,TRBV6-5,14,CASRLGQGAYEQYF
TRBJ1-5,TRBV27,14,CASSSYYSNQPQHF
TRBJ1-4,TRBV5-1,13,CASSSPNNEKLFF
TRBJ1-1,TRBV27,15,CASSLSWVRDTEAFF
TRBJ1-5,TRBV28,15,CASTFGARGLQPQHF
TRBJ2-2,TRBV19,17,CASLRTSGAANTGELFF
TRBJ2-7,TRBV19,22,CASSPMVRTNTKRGVRAYEQYF
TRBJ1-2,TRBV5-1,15,CASSGDREGYYGYTF
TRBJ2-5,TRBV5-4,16,CASSSSQEGVFGTQYF
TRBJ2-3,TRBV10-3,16,CAISDPGWGKTDTQYF
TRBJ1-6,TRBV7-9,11,CASSLNPPLHF
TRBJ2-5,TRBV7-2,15,CASSVGLQVRETQYF
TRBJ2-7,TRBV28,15,CASSPRLGGSYEQYF
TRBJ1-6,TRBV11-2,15,CASSVEQEPNSPLHF
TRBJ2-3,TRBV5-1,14,CASSLGGVTDTQYF
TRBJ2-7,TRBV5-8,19,CASSFKNRATPGFAYEQYF
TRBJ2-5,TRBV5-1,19,CASSLGAPTGGAYQETQYF
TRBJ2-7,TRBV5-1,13,CASAWEASYEQYF